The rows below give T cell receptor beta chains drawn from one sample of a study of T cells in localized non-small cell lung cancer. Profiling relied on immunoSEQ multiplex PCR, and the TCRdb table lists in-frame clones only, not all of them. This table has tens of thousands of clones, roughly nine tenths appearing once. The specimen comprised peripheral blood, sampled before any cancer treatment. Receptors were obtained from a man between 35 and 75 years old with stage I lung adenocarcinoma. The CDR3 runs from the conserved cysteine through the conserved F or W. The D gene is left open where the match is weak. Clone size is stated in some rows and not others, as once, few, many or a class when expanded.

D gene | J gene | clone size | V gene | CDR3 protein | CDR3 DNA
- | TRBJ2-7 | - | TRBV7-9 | CASSLGTGPYEQYF | TGTGCCAGCAGCTTAGGTACAGGCCCCTACGAGCAGTACTTC
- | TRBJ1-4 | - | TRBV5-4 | CASSLYGPENTRMSRKLFF | TGTGCCAGCAGCTTGTATGGCCCAGAGAACACTCGAATGAGTCGAAAACTGTTTTTT
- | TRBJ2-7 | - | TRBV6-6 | CASSYSSGDEQYF | TGTGCCAGCAGTTACTCGAGTGGTGACGAGCAGTACTTC
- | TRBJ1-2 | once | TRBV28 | CASTRPPGYYGYTF | TGTGCCAGCACCCGCCCTCCGGGATACTATGGCTACACCTTC
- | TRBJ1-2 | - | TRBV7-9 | CASRPIRTSGGGEGYTF | TGTGCCAGCAGGCCCATCCGGACTTCGGGAGGGGGAGAGGGCTACACCTTC
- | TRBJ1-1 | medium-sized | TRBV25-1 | CASSVGNTEAFF | TGTGCCAGCAGTGTAGGAAACACTGAAGCTTTCTTT
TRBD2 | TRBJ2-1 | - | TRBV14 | CASSPPGAGLPYNEQFF | TGTGCCAGCAGCCCGCCAGGAGCGGGGTTACCCTACAATGAGCAGTTCTTC
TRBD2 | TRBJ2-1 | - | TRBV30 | CAWSVGASGSNEQFF | TGTGCCTGGAGTGTAGGGGCTAGCGGGAGCAATGAGCAGTTCTTC
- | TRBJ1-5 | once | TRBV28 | CASNQGREPQHF | TGTGCCAGCAATCAGGGTCGTGAGCCCCAGCATTTT
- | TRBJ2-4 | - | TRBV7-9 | CASSSTNRVGKNIQYF | TGTGCCAGCAGCTCCACTAATCGGGTCGGGAAAAACATTCAGTACTTC
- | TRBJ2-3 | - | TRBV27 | CASTPRLSTDTQYF | TGTGCCAGCACCCCCCGGTTAAGCACAGATACGCAGTATTTT
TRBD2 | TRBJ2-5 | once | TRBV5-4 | CASSPLAGGETQYF | TGTGCCAGCAGCCCTTTAGCGGGAGGAGAGACCCAGTACTTC
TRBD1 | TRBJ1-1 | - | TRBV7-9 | CASSFGTGNTEAFF | TGTGCCAGCAGCTTTGGGACAGGGAACACTGAAGCTTTCTTT
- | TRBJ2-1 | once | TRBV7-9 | CASSLARGFDNEQFF | TGTGCCAGCAGCTTAGCGCGGGGATTCGACAATGAGCAGTTCTTC
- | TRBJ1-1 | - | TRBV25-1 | CASSGSLPIDTEAFF | TGTGCCAGCAGTGGCAGTTTACCGATTGACACTGAAGCTTTCTTT
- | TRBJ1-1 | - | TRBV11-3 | CASSRTQGSTEAFF | TGTGCCAGCAGCCGTACTCAGGGAAGCACTGAAGCTTTCTTT
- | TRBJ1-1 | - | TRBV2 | CASSEAGARAFF | TGTGCCAGCAGTGAAGCCGGGGCGAGAGCTTTCTTT
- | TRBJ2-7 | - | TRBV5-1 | CASSSQGREQYF | TGCGCCAGCAGCTCCCAGGGTCGCGAGCAGTACTTC
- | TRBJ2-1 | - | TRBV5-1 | CASSLVAGYEQFF | TGCGCCAGCAGCTTGGTGGCAGGGTATGAGCAGTTCTTC
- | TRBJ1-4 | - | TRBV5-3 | CARSLPRTF | TGTGCCAGAAGCTTGCCTAGGACTTTT
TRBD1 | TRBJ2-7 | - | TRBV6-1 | CASMESDRGRFEQYF | TGTGCCAGCATGGAGTCGGACAGGGGGCGGTTTGAGCAGTACTTC
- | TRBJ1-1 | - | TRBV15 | CATTDLGGDTEAFF | TGTGCCACCACCGACCTGGGGGGGGATACTGAAGCTTTCTTT
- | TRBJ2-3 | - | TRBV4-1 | CASSQVKAGFTFQGAQYF | TGCGCCAGCAGCCAGGTTAAAGCGGGTTTTACCTTCCAGGGAGCGCAGTATTTT
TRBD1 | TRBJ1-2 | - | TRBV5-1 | CASSPGQGAFYGYTF | TGCGCCAGCAGCCCTGGACAGGGAGCCTTCTATGGCTACACCTTC
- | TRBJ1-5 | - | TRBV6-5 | CASRDRRTEGQPQHF | TGTGCCAGCAGAGACCGACGGACGGAGGGCCAGCCCCAGCATTTT
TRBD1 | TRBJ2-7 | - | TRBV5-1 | CASSPGQGFDEQYF | TGCGCCAGCAGCCCAGGACAGGGTTTCGACGAGCAGTACTTC
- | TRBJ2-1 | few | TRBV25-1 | CASSGGNRDEQFF | TGTGCCAGCAGTGGCGGGAACCGGGATGAGCAGTTCTTC
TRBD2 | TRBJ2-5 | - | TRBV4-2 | CASSQDKSGGPETQYF | TGTGCCAGCAGCCAAGATAAGTCGGGAGGGCCGGAGACCCAGTACTTC
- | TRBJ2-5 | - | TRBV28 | CASSPGRQETQYF | TGTGCCAGCAGTCCGGGGCGCCAAGAGACCCAGTACTTC
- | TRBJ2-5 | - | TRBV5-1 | CASSLTWFRQETQYF | TGCGCCAGCAGCTTGACCTGGTTTCGCCAAGAGACCCAGTACTTC